This is a list of T cell receptor beta chains from one sample in a study of shared clonotypes between healthy human individuals. Produced via immunoSEQ multiplex PCR; TCRdb's table is partial and in-frame only. This table has about 2.2 million clones, about 93% appearing once. The sequencing sample was made of naive CD8+ T cells from PBMCs. The receptors stem from a man younger than 35 in good health. Some clones in this sample may be carry-over from other donors' samples. The CDR3 runs from the conserved cysteine through the conserved F or W. D genes are given only for firm matches. Some rows mark clone size as missing; the rest say once, few, many or name a class of expanded clone.

V gene	D gene	clone size	J gene	CDR3 DNA	CDR3 protein
TRBV19	-	-	TRBJ2-3	TGTGCCAGTAGTAACGCTCCCGGACGGGTCTCGGATACGCAGTATTTT	CASSNAPGRVSDTQYF
TRBV28	-	-	TRBJ2-6	TGTGCCAGCAGAGTGGGGGGAGGTGGGGCCAACGTCCTGACTTTC	CASRVGGGGANVLTF
TRBV21-1	-	-	TRBJ2-5	TGTGCCAGCAGAGCGGTCCGGATGCTAGCGGGAGTTAGAGAGACCCAGTACTTC	CASRAVRMLAGVRETQYF
TRBV29-1	-	-	TRBJ2-1	TGCAGCGTTGTGCTTCCAAACGCTGAGCAGTTCTTC	CSVVLPNAEQFF
TRBV7-8	TRBD1	-	TRBJ2-6	TGTGCCAGCAGCTCGCGCAGGGGGCAAGGCTCTGGGGCCAACGTCCTGACTTTC	CASSSRRGQGSGANVLTF
TRBV4-1	TRBD2	-	TRBJ2-2	TGCGCCAGCAGCAGCCCCTCCGGGGGGACCGGGGAGCTGTTTTTT	CASSSPSGGTGELFF
TRBV6-5	TRBD2	-	TRBJ2-1	TGTGCCAGCAGTTACAGGACTAGCGGGAACAATGAGCAGTTCTTC	CASSYRTSGNNEQFF
TRBV7-9	TRBD2	-	TRBJ2-7	TGTGCCAGCAGCGCCAGACTAGCGGGAGAGGGTTTTTGGGAGCAGTACTTC	CASSARLAGEGFWEQYF
TRBV4-1	-	-	TRBJ2-3	TGCGCCAGCAGCCAGAATCCCAACCGGGCAGATACGCAGTATTTT	CASSQNPNRADTQYF
TRBV4-1	-	-	TRBJ1-1	TGCGCCAGCAGCCCTAGTAGGGTGTCAGGGGTAACTGAAGCTTTCTTT	CASSPSRVSGVTEAFF
TRBV6-6	-	-	TRBJ2-7	TGTGCCAGCAGTTACTCAATACCCCATTACGAGCAGTACTTC	CASSYSIPHYEQYF
TRBV7-9	-	-	TRBJ1-1	TGTGCCAGCAGCTTAGTTGGGACGAACACTGAAGCTTTCTTT	CASSLVGTNTEAFF
TRBV5-1	TRBD1	-	TRBJ2-3	TGCGCCAGCAGCTTAAACCGGGACAGAAGCACAGATACGCAGTATTTT	CASSLNRDRSTDTQYF
TRBV9	-	-	TRBJ2-7	TGTGCCAGCAGCGTAGCTGGTCAGAGCTACGAGCAGTACTTC	CASSVAGQSYEQYF
TRBV7-9	TRBD2	-	TRBJ2-1	TGTGCCAGCACCCCCCCGGGACTAGCGGGAATGAATGAGCAGTTCTTC	CASTPPGLAGMNEQFF
TRBV9	TRBD2	-	TRBJ2-1	TGTGCCAGCAGCGCCAAAGCGGTCCTAGCGGGATTCTACAATGAGCAGTTCTTC	CASSAKAVLAGFYNEQFF
TRBV4-1	-	few	TRBJ2-1	TGCGCCAGCAGCCAAGGGCAAAGGGGGAGTTGGGTTGAGCAGTTCTTC	CASSQGQRGSWVEQFF
TRBV25-1	-	once	TRBJ2-2	TGTGCCAGCAGTGAATTTCGGAACACCGGGGAGCTGTTTTTT	CASSEFRNTGELFF
TRBV7-9	-	-	TRBJ1-2	TGTGCCAGCAGCTTAAGTGACAGCCCTAACTATGGCTACACCTTC	CASSLSDSPNYGYTF
TRBV4-2	-	-	TRBJ2-7	TGTGCCAGCAGCCAAGAGGGGCGGGGTGCCTACGAGCAGTACTTC	CASSQEGRGAYEQYF
TRBV4-1	-	-	TRBJ2-3	TGCGCCAGCAGCCAAGGGGGCTTGCGCCTCACAGATACGCAGTATTTT	CASSQGGLRLTDTQYF
TRBV28	TRBD2	-	TRBJ2-1	TGTGCCAGCAGTTTAATACTAGCGAGAGAGCAGTTCTTC	CASSLILAREQFF
TRBV7-7	-	-	TRBJ1-1	TGTGCCAGCAGCTTAGCGCAGAACACTGAAGCTTTCTTT	CASSLAQNTEAFF
TRBV25-1	-	-	TRBJ2-7	TGTGGCACCTGGGACGACGAGCAGTACTTC	CGTWDDEQYF
TRBV7-9	-	-	TRBJ2-3	TGTGCCAGCAGCCCCATTCATACTCTCACAGATACGCAGTATTTT	CASSPIHTLTDTQYF
TRBV27	-	-	TRBJ1-2	TGTGCCACTTCTGAGAGGTCGGATCGGAATGGCTACACCTTC	CATSERSDRNGYTF
TRBV29-1	-	-	TRBJ2-2	TGCAGCGCCTCTTACACCGGGGAGCTGTTTTTT	CSASYTGELFF
TRBV29-1	TRBD1	once	TRBJ2-7	TGCAGCGTTGAAGATTACGGGGACAGCTCCTACGAGCAGTACTTC	CSVEDYGDSSYEQYF
TRBV5-1	-	-	TRBJ2-7	TGCGCCAGCAGCTGGAGTGGCAGGGAGGCATACGAGCAGTACTTC	CASSWSGREAYEQYF
TRBV16	-	-	TRBJ2-1	TGTGCCAGCAGCCGCGGGGACTACAATGAGCAGTTCTTC	CASSRGDYNEQFF
TRBV10-3	-	-	TRBJ2-1	TGTGCCATCAGGCAGGGGATCAAGAGTGAGCAGTTCTTC	CAIRQGIKSEQFF
TRBV4-2	-	few	TRBJ2-2	TGTGCCAGCAGCCAGAGGGTTTTAACCGGGGAGCTGTTTTTT	CASSQRVLTGELFF
TRBV9	-	-	TRBJ2-3	TGTGCCAGCAGCGTAGGCTGGGTTCAGGGGTGGGTGGCAGATACGCAGTATTTT	CASSVGWVQGWVADTQYF
TRBV28	TRBD2	-	TRBJ2-3	TGTGCCAGCGAGATAGCGGGAGGGCAAACAGATACGCAGTATTTT	CASEIAGGQTDTQYF
TRBV10-3	TRBD1	-	TRBJ1-3	TGTGCCATCACCGAGACAGGGTTTGGAAACACCATATATTTT	CAITETGFGNTIYF
TRBV19	TRBD1	-	TRBJ2-7	TGTGCCAGTAGCCTACAGGGGGCTAACGAGCAGTACTTC	CASSLQGANEQYF
TRBV5-4	TRBD2	-	TRBJ2-7	TGTGCCAGCAGCTCCCCCGGGACTAGCGGGACTTACGAGCAGTACTTC	CASSSPGTSGTYEQYF
TRBV21-1	-	-	TRBJ2-7	TGTGCCAGCAGCAAAGTGGGAGACAGTCTTTCCGAGCAGTACTTC	CASSKVGDSLSEQYF
TRBV2	-	-	TRBJ1-1	TGTGCCAGTTTGGGTCGAGTTATGAACACTGAAGCTTTCTTT	CASLGRVMNTEAFF
TRBV2	-	-	TRBJ1-4	TGTGCCAGCAGTGAATGGCAGGGCCTGCCTCCTGAAAAACTGTTTTTT	CASSEWQGLPPEKLFF
TRBV4-1	-	-	TRBJ1-1	TGCGCCAGCAGCCAAGAGGGGGGGGTCAACGCTGAAGCTTTCTTT	CASSQEGGVNAEAFF
TRBV2	TRBD2	-	TRBJ2-3	TGTGCCATAGGAGGGGCGGGAGAGGGGCCAGATACGCAGTATTTT	CAIGGAGEGPDTQYF
TRBV10-3	TRBD1	-	TRBJ1-5	TGTGCCATCAGTCACCGGGACAGGGATAGCAATCAGCCCCAGCATTTT	CAISHRDRDSNQPQHF
TRBV29-1	-	-	TRBJ2-7	TGCAGCGTTGATCGAGGTGGCGAGCAGTACTTC	CSVDRGGEQYF
TRBV11-2	-	-	TRBJ2-2	TGTGCCAGCAGCTTGACAAGGTCTCGAGGCACCGGGGAGCTGTTTTTT	CASSLTRSRGTGELFF
TRBV10-2	-	-	TRBJ2-5	TGCGCCAGCTGCAGATCTCTAGTTGAGACCCAGTACTTC	CASCRSLVETQYF
TRBV27	TRBD2	-	TRBJ2-2	TGTGCCAGCAGTTCTCGACAGGCGGGACTAGCGGGAAGCAAGGCCGGGGAGCTGTTTTTT	CASSSRQAGLAGSKAGELFF
TRBV4-2	TRBD1	once	TRBJ1-1	TGTGCCAGCAGCCAAGATCCGGGACAGGGGAGGAACACTGAAGCTTTCTTT	CASSQDPGQGRNTEAFF
TRBV5-6	TRBD1	few	TRBJ1-2	TGTGCCAGCAGCGTCCCATCCAGGACAGGGGATGATGGCTACACCTTC	CASSVPSRTGDDGYTF